This is a list of T cell receptor beta chains from one sample in a study of blood T cell repertoires in COVID-19. Clones were read by immunoSEQ multiplex PCR, and TCRdb kept only the in-frame ones, dropping some. The table has about 400,000 clones, approximately 91% seen once. Sequenced material: PBMCs or T cells enriched from blood (not recorded which). These receptors originate from a woman aged 40 to 49 with acute COVID-19. CDR3s include the opening cysteine and the closing phenylalanine or tryptophan. D genes are given only for firm matches. Size tells how often a clone was seen (once, few, many) or the class of an expanded clone, and some rows leave it out.

CDR3 DNA,CDR3 protein,J gene,V gene,D gene,clone size
TGCGCCAGCAGCTTGGGCTCTACCCCGAGAGTTTCCAGGGGCCGAGGAGCTTTCTTT,CASSLGSTPRVSRGRGAFF,TRBJ1-1,TRBV5-1,NA,NA
TGCAGCGTCGCGGACAGCGACAACTATGGCTACACCTTC,CSVADSDNYGYTF,TRBJ1-2,TRBV29-1,NA,NA
TGTGCCTGGAGTGGGGCGACAGGGCCGTTGGAGACCCAGTACTTC,CAWSGATGPLETQYF,TRBJ2-5,TRBV30,TRBD1,NA
TGTGCCAGCAGCCCCCGGACAGGGAGAACTGAAGCTTTCTTT,CASSPRTGRTEAFF,TRBJ1-1,TRBV5-4,TRBD1,NA
TGTGCCTGGAATCTCGGACAGGGTGGTCAGCCCCAGCATTTT,CAWNLGQGGQPQHF,TRBJ1-5,TRBV30,TRBD1,few
TGTGCCAGCAGGGAGATAGGCGCCACCTACGAGCAGTACTTC,CASREIGATYEQYF,TRBJ2-7,TRBV11-2,NA,NA
TGCGCCAGCAGCTTGCCGACAGGAAACACCGGGGAGCTGTTTTTT,CASSLPTGNTGELFF,TRBJ2-2,TRBV5-1,NA,once
TGTGCCAGCAGTCTCCGGGACACAGCGGCCTACGAGCAGTACTTC,CASSLRDTAAYEQYF,TRBJ2-7,TRBV6-5,NA,NA
TGTGCCAGCAGCACTAGACCACGACAGGATGGCACAGATACGCAGTATTTT,CASSTRPRQDGTDTQYF,TRBJ2-3,TRBV11-2,NA,NA
TGCAGTGCTAGTTCTCTCAGGCCGAACACTGAAGCTTTCTTT,CSASSLRPNTEAFF,TRBJ1-1,TRBV20-1,NA,NA
TGTGCCAGCACGACAGACGGGACATCAAGAATGGGGATCAATCAGCCCCAGCATTTT,CASTTDGTSRMGINQPQHF,TRBJ1-5,TRBV27,NA,NA
TGTGCCAGCAGCGCCCGACAGGGCTGGGAGCAGTACTTC,CASSARQGWEQYF,TRBJ2-7,TRBV3-1/TRBV3-2,TRBD1,NA
TGTGCCAGCAGCCCAGGGGGCGGCAATCAGCCCCAGCATTTT,CASSPGGGNQPQHF,TRBJ1-5,TRBV7-2,TRBD1,NA
TGCGCCAGCAGTCAAGAGCGGGTCCTGAACACCGGGGAGCTGTTTTTT,CASSQERVLNTGELFF,TRBJ2-2,TRBV10-1,NA,once
TGTGCCACCAGATCGACAGGGGCCTTGAACACTGAAGCTTTCTTT,CATRSTGALNTEAFF,TRBJ1-1,TRBV24-1,TRBD1,NA
TGTGCCAGCAGCCTTCACGGGACAGCAGGCGAGCAGTACTTC,CASSLHGTAGEQYF,TRBJ2-7,TRBV25-1,TRBD1,NA
TGTGCCAGCAGCTTCCTACCCGGGACAGTACTAGCCAAAAACATTCAGTACTTC,CASSFLPGTVLAKNIQYF,TRBJ2-4,TRBV7-2,TRBD1,NA
TGTGCCAGCAGTGTACAGGGGGCCGGGGAGCTGTTTTTT,CASSVQGAGELFF,TRBJ2-2,TRBV12-3/TRBV12-4,TRBD1,NA
TGCGCCAGCAGCCAAGGAAGGGCTAGCGGGGGGCGGGCAGATACGCAGTATTTT,CASSQGRASGGRADTQYF,TRBJ2-3,TRBV4-1,TRBD2,NA
TGTGCCAGCAGCCAAGGCGCAGGGAGGTTTCAGACCCAGTACTTC,CASSQGAGRFQTQYF,TRBJ2-5,TRBV3-1/TRBV3-2,NA,NA
TGTGCCATCAGTGAGTCGGGGGCGCTGGCTAGATCCACAGATACGCAGTATTTT,CAISESGALARSTDTQYF,TRBJ2-3,TRBV10-3,NA,NA
TGCAGCGCCCAGCGGGGAGGCTATAACACTGAAGCTTTCTTT,CSAQRGGYNTEAFF,TRBJ1-1,TRBV29-1,NA,NA
TGTGCCAGCAGCTTGGCTGGGGACAGATTTCTGGGGGCCTATGGCTACACCTTC,CASSLAGDRFLGAYGYTF,TRBJ1-2,TRBV5-5,TRBD1,NA
TGTGCCAGCAGCCAATTTGCGGGGGAGAAGAACGGGGTCTTC,CASSQFAGEKNGVF,TRBJ2-1,TRBV14,TRBD2,once
TGTGCCAGCAGCCCAACTAGCGGGGGTAACTCCTACGAGCAGTACTTC,CASSPTSGGNSYEQYF,TRBJ2-7,TRBV7-2,TRBD2,NA
TGCGCCAGCAGCCAAGAACTGGGAGGGTATGGCTACACCTTC,CASSQELGGYGYTF,TRBJ1-2,TRBV4-1,NA,NA
TGTGCCGCCGGCCCGGGGAGGTCAGCAGATACGCAGTATTTT,CAAGPGRSADTQYF,TRBJ2-3,TRBV19,NA,NA
TGTGCCAGCAGCCAGAGAAAGACGGACAGGGAAAGAAAAGATACGCAGTATTTT,CASSQRKTDRERKDTQYF,TRBJ2-3,TRBV4-2,TRBD1,once
TGTGCCAGCAGCTTCTCGACCGTGGGACTTAATGAAAAACTGTTTTTT,CASSFSTVGLNEKLFF,TRBJ1-4,TRBV6-6,NA,NA
TGCAGCGTTGAAAAGGGGGGGACGTACGAGCAGTACTTC,CSVEKGGTYEQYF,TRBJ2-7,TRBV29-1,NA,once
TGTGCCAGCAGCCCGGGGACAGGTGAAGCTTTCTTT,CASSPGTGEAFF,TRBJ1-1,TRBV5-4,TRBD1,NA
TGTGCCAGCAGCCGAGGTCGGTCACCCCTCCACTTT,CASSRGRSPLHF,TRBJ1-6,TRBV6-5,NA,NA
TGTGCCAGCGGGGCCGACGCGGGGCAGTATGAGACCCAGTACTTC,CASGADAGQYETQYF,TRBJ2-5,TRBV6-5,NA,NA
TGTGCCAGCAGTCAACTCAGGGATAATGAAAAACTGTTTTTT,CASSQLRDNEKLFF,TRBJ1-4,TRBV27,NA,NA
TGTGTGGACTGCGGGGGGGCAGGGACCGGGGAGCTGTTTTTT,CVDCGGAGTGELFF,TRBJ2-2,TRBV6-5,TRBD2,NA
TGTGCCAGCAGCTTAATCAGGGGTCAAGTCGGGGAGCTGTTTTTT,CASSLIRGQVGELFF,TRBJ2-2,TRBV7-9,NA,NA
TGCAGCGTCGAGGGGGGACAGGCTACTCGTGACTATGGCTACACCTTC,CSVEGGQATRDYGYTF,TRBJ1-2,TRBV29-1,TRBD1,NA
TGTGCCAGCAGTCCCTCGACAGGGGAGGGCTACACCTTC,CASSPSTGEGYTF,TRBJ1-2,TRBV12-3/TRBV12-4,TRBD1,once
TGTGCCATCAGTGAGTCGGAGCCTGCTGCCGGTTTTTCACCCCTCCACTTT,CAISESEPAAGFSPLHF,TRBJ1-6,TRBV10-3,NA,NA
TGTGCCAGCAGTTCCTACAGGGGGTCTAATGAAAAACTGTTTTTT,CASSSYRGSNEKLFF,TRBJ1-4,TRBV6-2/TRBV6-3,TRBD1,once
TGTGCCACCAGTCCTCGGAGGGGAACTGAAGCTTTCTTT,CATSPRRGTEAFF,TRBJ1-1,TRBV24-1,NA,few
TGTGCCAGCAGCTTGGACCCCTCAGCAGGCGCTTTCTTT,CASSLDPSAGAFF,TRBJ1-1,TRBV5-6,NA,many
TGTGCCAGCAGTTACACGGTAGGGGAGGATGGCTACACCTTC,CASSYTVGEDGYTF,TRBJ1-2,TRBV6-5,NA,NA
TGTGCCACCAGTGACACGGGACAGTCCACCTACGAGCAGTACTTC,CATSDTGQSTYEQYF,TRBJ2-7,TRBV24-1,TRBD1,NA
TGTGCCAGCAGCTTAGAGCTGCTAGCCAATGAGCAGTTCTTC,CASSLELLANEQFF,TRBJ2-1,TRBV7-9,NA,NA
TGTGCCAGCACCTTTGGGAGGGAGTATGGCTACACCTTC,CASTFGREYGYTF,TRBJ1-2,TRBV6-5,NA,NA
TGTGCCAGCAGCGCTGGGCTGGGCTTGAGCAATCAGCCCCAGCATTTT,CASSAGLGLSNQPQHF,TRBJ1-5,TRBV5-5,NA,once